This T cell receptor (beta chain) is from a study of blood T cells in healthy people across ages. It was with a sample-barcoded 5' primer and a J-beta primer mix that a second PCR of roughly 7 to 12 cycles was run. TCRdb ran MiXCR on the 5' RACE reads and lists one entry per CDR3 protein. The sample comprises 660,000 or so distinct CDR3 sequences, 58% of which are singletons, and 35% to 40% rests with the top ten. Overall study results and limits: Unknown donor CMV status possibly confounded expanded clonotype changes.

Germline V lookup: CDR1 SQVTM, CDR2 ANQGSEA. The junction had 3 bases not matched to a gene; V was cut back by 4 bases and J by 3 bases. This CDR3 has 13 residues. Turning to this clonotype: Its antigen is not known.

This TCR was recovered from a man aged 55 to 70 in good health. Sample: blood. The V call is TRBV29-1, the J call TRBJ2-1, with 7 bases matching TRBD2. CDR3 region: CSVALADYNEQFF. In DNA, the CDR3 is TGCAGCGTTGCCCTAGCGGACTACAATGAGCAGTTCTTC.